This T cell receptor beta chain comes out of a study of blood T cell repertoires in COVID-19. Study-level information: Acute and convalescent COVID-19 specimens originated in the United States, Italy and Spain. Sources were T cells, B-cell-depleted T cells, or PBMCs; the material itself was cDNA or gDNA.

Adults between roughly 18 and 95 years of age took part from some 25 US areas. Recovery among Cohort 3 donors was established by two negative PCRs, clearance, or symptom resolution. CDR1 is SNHLY and CDR2 is FYNNEI in the germline V gene. Trimming shortened V by 6 bases and J by 0 bases, and 21 bases separated the two germline ends. The CDR3 runs 19 residues. The method was immunoSEQ multiplex PCR; TCRdb's version includes in-frame clones alone and lacks a portion of them. The repertoire holds about 250,000 clones, with approximately 86% as singletons. This clone appeared a single time. The chain recombines TRBV2 with TRBJ1-6; D possibly corresponds to TRBD1 (5 bases). The sequenced material came from PBMCs or T cells enriched from blood (not recorded which). The receptor comes from a woman between 50 and 59 years old who had recovered from COVID-19. The chain's CDR3 is CASSQENPRQSSYNSPLHF. The DNA of the CDR3 is TGTGCCAGCAGCCAAGAAAACCCACGACAGAGCTCCTATAATTCACCCCTCCACTTT.